The present TCR beta chain was sequenced within a study of blood T cell repertoires in COVID-19. Study information: Acute and convalescent COVID-19 samples came from the United States, Italy and Spain.

In regard to this clone: This sample includes further DNA sequences coding for the same CDR3.

With 8 bases removed from V and 6 bases from J, the gap between germline ends came to 8 bases. The CDR3 runs 11 residues. Germline V CDR1 and CDR2: SNHLY, FYNNEI. Original data processing: It was from reference gene primer amplification that nucleated cell counts were estimated. The assay was immunoSEQ multiplex PCR, and TCRdb's table has in-frame clones only and misses some. D and trimming come from the DNA, and the V and J calls and clone size come from that table. This table holds 250,000 to 400,000 clones, about 91% found once. This receptor was identified in a woman aged 25 to 39 with COVID-19, enrolled during active disease. Sequences were obtained from peripheral blood. The V gene is TRBV2, the J gene TRBJ1-5, with unresolved D. DNA for the CDR3: TGTGCCAGCGGCCGGGGTCAGCCCCAGCATTTT. Protein product: CASGRGQPQHF. Complete variable domain (other parts from reference TRBV2 and TRBJ1-5): EPEVTQTPSHQVTQMGQEVILRCVPISNHLYFYWYRQILGQKVEFLVSFYNNEISEKSEIFDDQFSVERPDGSNFTLKIRSTKLEDSAMYFCASGRGQPQHFGDGTRLSIL.